This T cell receptor (beta chain) originates from a study of blood T cell repertoires in COVID-19. Study-level background: Collection of acute and convalescent COVID-19 samples took place in the United States, Italy and Spain. T cells, B-cell-depleted T cells, or PBMCs provided the cDNA or gDNA that served as material.

TCRdb's copy holds only in-frame clones and misses some; the assay was immunoSEQ multiplex PCR. The sample shows about 36,000 clones, more than 60% of them seen only once. The V gene end was trimmed by 0 bases and the J gene end by 8 bases; junction bases not matched to a gene: 10. Germline values: CDR1 MNHEY, CDR2 SVGEGT. The CDR3 totals 17 residues. The sequencing sample was made of peripheral blood. V gene TRBV6-2 or TRBV6-3 combines with J gene TRBJ2-1, with 10 bases lining up with TRBD2. The receptor was isolated from a man aged 55-75 years with active COVID-19. This CDR3 reads CASSYSILLAGFDEQFF. Here the CDR3 DNA reads TGTGCCAGCAGTTACTCGATCCTACTAGCGGGGTTCGATGAGCAGTTCTTC.